The source of this T cell receptor (beta chain) is a study of low-dose radiotherapy and immunotherapy resistance in tumors. Study-wide background: Patients took aspirin (300 mg orally, daily) for four cycles beginning at cycle 1 day 1.

CDR3 length equals 17 residues. Germline V gene data show CDR1 as MNHNY and CDR2 as SVGAGI (reference sequence). V lost 7 bases and J lost 2; bases outside the gene matches: 15. Over roughly 20 PCR cycles, TCRs were amplified from a constant-region primer and V-primer adapter. TCRdb processed the reads anew with MiXCR; each CDR3 protein has one entry. The sample records tens of thousands of distinct CDR3 sequences, 12% being singletons. Described time point: before trial treatment. In the RACIN dose-escalation trial, donors got nivolumab plus ipilimumab with aspirin, cyclophosphamide and radiotherapy. This clonotype was found many times.

The chain has TRBV6-6 and TRBJ2-7; 9 bases map to TRBD1. The source is a female donor with ovarian cancer. This material consisted of PBMCs, taken before treatment. In DNA, the CDR3 is TGTGCCAGCACCAGACCCGGGACAGGGATCGAAACCTACGAGCAGTACTTC. It translates to CASTRPGTGIETYEQYF.